One TCR beta chain is described in this entry. Its target is unknown. Donation came from healthy Caucasian individuals in Russia who were aged about 6 to 90. The second PCR ran roughly 6 to 11 cycles with a sample-barcoded 5' primer and J-beta primers. Each cDNA molecule, via a template-switch adaptor with 12 random nucleotides, was tagged. TCRdb re-derived calls from the 5' RACE reads in MiXCR, one entry per CDR3 protein. Here the sample spans about 730,000 distinct CDR3 sequences, about 40% being singletons. V lost 5 bases to trimming and J lost 6 bases; unmatched junction nucleotides: 4. Germline CDR1 SGHTA, CDR2 FQGNSA. CDR3 length: 14 amino acids. This specimen comes from a study of blood T cells in healthy people across ages. General study points: Diversity of TCR beta correlated strongly with naive T cell percentage.

The sample was blood. The receptor was isolated from a woman between 55 and 75 years old in good health. This chain links TRBV7-2 with TRBJ2-2, with 9 bases aligning to TRBD1. CDR3 DNA sequence: TGTGCCAGCAGCGGGGGACAGGGCCCCGGGGAGCTGTTTTTT. Amino acid sequence: CASSGGQGPGELFF. The complete variable domain, with remaining parts taken from reference TRBV7-2 and TRBJ2-2, reads GAGVSQSPSNKVTEKGKDVELRCDPISGHTALYWYRQSLGQGLEFLIYFQGNSAPDKSGLPSDRFSAERTGGSVSTLTIQRTQQEDSAVYLCASSGGQGPGELFFGEGSRLTVL.